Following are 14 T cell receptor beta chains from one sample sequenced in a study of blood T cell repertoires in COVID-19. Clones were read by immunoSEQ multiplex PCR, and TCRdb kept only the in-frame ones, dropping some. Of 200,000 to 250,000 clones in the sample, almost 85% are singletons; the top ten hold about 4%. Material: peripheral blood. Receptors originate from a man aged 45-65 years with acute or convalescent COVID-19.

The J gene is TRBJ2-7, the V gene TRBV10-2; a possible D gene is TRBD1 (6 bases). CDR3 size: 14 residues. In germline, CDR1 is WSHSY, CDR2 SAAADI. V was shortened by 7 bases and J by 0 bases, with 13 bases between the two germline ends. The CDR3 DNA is TGCGCCAGCACTTCCAGGGGAACCTCCTACGAGCAGTACTTC. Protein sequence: CASTSRGTSYEQYF.

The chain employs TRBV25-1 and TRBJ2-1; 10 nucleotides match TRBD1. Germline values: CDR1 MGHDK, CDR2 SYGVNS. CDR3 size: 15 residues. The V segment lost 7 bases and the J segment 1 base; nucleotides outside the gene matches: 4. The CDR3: CASTRQGASYNEQFF. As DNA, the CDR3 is TGTGCCAGCACGAGACAGGGGGCTTCCTACAATGAGCAGTTCTTC.

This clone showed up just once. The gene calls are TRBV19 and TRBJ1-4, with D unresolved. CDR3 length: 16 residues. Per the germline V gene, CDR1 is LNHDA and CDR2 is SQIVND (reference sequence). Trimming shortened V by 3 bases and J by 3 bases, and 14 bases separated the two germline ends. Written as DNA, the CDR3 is TGTGCCAGTAGTATCCCCCCCGCAGACTCTAATGAAAAACTGTTTTTT. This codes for CASSIPPADSNEKLFF.

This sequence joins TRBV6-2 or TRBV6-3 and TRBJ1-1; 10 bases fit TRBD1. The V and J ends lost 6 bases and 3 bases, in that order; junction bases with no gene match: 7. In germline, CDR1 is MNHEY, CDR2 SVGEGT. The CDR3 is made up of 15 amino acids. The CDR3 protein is CASRPAGQGYTEAFF. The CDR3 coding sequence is TGTGCCAGCAGGCCTGCGGGACAGGGGTACACTGAAGCTTTCTTT.

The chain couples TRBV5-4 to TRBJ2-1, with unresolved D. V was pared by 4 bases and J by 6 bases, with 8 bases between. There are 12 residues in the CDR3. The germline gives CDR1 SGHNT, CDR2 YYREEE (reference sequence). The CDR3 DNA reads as TGTGCCAGCAGCGTAACAGCCAATGAGCAGTTCTTC. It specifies CASSVTANEQFF.

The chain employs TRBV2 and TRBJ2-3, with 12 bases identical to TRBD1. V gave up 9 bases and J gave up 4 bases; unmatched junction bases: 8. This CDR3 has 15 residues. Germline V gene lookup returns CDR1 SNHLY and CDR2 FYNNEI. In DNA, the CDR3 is TGTGCCAGACCTCCGGGACAGGGGGCGTCAGATACGCAGTATTTT. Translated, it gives CARPPGQGASDTQYF.

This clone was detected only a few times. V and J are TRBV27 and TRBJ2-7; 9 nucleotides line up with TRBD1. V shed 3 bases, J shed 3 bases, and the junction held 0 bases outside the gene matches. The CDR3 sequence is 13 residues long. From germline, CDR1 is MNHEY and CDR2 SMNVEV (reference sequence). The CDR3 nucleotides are TGTGCCAGCAGTTTGGACAGGGGCTACGAGCAGTACTTC. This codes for CASSLDRGYEQYF.

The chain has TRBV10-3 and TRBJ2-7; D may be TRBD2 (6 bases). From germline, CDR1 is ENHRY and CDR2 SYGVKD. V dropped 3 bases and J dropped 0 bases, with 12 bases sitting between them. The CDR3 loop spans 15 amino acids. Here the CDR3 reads CAISDGGRSSYEQYF. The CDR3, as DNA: TGTGCCATCAGTGACGGGGGAAGAAGCTCCTACGAGCAGTACTTC.

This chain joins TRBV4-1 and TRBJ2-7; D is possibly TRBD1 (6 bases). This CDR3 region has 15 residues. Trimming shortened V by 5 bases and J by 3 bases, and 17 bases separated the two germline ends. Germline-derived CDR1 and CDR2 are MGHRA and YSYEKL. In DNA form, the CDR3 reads TGCGCCAGCAGCAGTCACAGGGTGCCAAGCTACGAGCAGTACTTC. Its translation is CASSSHRVPSYEQYF.

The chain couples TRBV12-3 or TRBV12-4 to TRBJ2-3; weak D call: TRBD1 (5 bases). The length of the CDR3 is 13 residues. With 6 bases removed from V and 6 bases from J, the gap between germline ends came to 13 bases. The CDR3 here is CASRKRQLDTQYF. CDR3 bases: TGTGCCAGCAGAAAGAGACAGTTGGATACGCAGTATTTT.

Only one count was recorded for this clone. Here the CDR3 reads CASSIKGHRGSRNQPQHF. The CDR3 DNA reads TGTGCCAGTAGTATTAAAGGACATCGTGGATCACGTAATCAGCCCCAGCATTTT. This sequence joins TRBV19 and TRBJ1-5; TRBD1 is a possible D gene (5 bases). The V and J ends lost 3 bases and 4 bases respectively, with 22 bases between them. Per germline, CDR1 LNHDA and CDR2 SQIVND (reference sequence). The CDR3 sequence is 18 residues long.

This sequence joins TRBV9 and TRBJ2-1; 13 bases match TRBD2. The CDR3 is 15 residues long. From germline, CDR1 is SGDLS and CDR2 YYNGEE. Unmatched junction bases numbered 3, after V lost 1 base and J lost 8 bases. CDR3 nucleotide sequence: TGTGCCAGCAGCGTAACTAGCGGGGGGGCCCATGAGCAGTTCTTC. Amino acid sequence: CASSVTSGGAHEQFF.

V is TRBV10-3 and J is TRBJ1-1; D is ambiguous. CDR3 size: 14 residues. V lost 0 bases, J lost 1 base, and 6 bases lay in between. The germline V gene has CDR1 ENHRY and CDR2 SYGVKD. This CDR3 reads CAISESRGNTEAFF. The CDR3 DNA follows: TGTGCCATCAGTGAGTCGCGAGGGAACACTGAAGCTTTCTTT.

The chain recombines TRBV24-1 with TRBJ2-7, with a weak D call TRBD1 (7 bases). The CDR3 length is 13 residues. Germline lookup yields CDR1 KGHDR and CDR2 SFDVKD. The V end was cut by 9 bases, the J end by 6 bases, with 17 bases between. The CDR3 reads CATRGTEGPEQYF. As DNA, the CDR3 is TGTGCCACCCGGGGGACAGAGGGACCCGAGCAGTACTTC.